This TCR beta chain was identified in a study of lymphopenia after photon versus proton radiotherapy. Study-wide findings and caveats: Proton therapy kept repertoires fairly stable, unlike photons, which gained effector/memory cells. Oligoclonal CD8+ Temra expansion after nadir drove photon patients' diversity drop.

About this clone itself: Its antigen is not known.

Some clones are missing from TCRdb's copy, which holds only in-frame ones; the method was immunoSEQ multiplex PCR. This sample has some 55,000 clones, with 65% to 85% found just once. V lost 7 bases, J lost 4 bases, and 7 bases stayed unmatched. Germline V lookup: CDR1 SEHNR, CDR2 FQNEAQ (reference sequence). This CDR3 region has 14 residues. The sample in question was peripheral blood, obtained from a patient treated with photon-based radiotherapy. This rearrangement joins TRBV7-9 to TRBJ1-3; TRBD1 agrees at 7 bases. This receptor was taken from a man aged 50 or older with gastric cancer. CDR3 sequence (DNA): TGTGCCAGCACGTCAGGGGGATTAGGAAACACCATATATTTT. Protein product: CASTSGGLGNTIYF.